The rows below give T cell receptor beta chains drawn from one sample of a study of T cells after yellow fever vaccination. TCRdb re-called the 5' RACE reads through MiXCR, storing one row per CDR3 protein. The sample gives under 400,000 distinct CDR3 sequences, about an eighth of which show up once; about 3% is in the top ten. The material sequenced was CD4+ T cells sorted from PBMCs, taken 15 days after the yellow fever booster vaccination. These receptors all stem from a man aged 18 to 35 who received the YFV17D yellow fever vaccine. CDR3s include the opening cysteine and the closing phenylalanine or tryptophan. The D gene is left open where the match is weak. Size tells how often a clone was seen (once, few, many) or the class of an expanded clone, and some rows leave it out.

CDR3 DNA: TGTGCCAGCAGTTCCTGGACAACCGAGCAGTACTTC
CDR3 protein: CASSSWTTEQYF
D gene: -
J gene: TRBJ2-7
V gene: TRBV12-3/TRBV12-4
clone size: many

CDR3 DNA: TGTGCCAGCAGTTCGACAGGGAATTATAATTCACCCCTCCACTTT
CDR3 protein: CASSSTGNYNSPLHF
D gene: TRBD1
J gene: TRBJ1-6
V gene: TRBV27
clone size: many

CDR3 DNA: TGTGCCAGCAGCTTGGGCGGGGGGGGCCTTGGAAATGAGCAGTTCTTC
CDR3 protein: CASSLGGGGLGNEQFF
D gene: TRBD2
J gene: TRBJ2-1
V gene: TRBV5-4
clone size: few

CDR3 DNA: TGCAGTGCTCCGCCTCGGGGTCTAAGGACGCGAGAGACCCAGTACTTC
CDR3 protein: CSAPPRGLRTRETQYF
D gene: -
J gene: TRBJ2-5
V gene: TRBV20-1
clone size: few

CDR3 DNA: TGTGCCAGCAGAAGACAGTGGGATGAGCAGTTCTTC
CDR3 protein: CASRRQWDEQFF
D gene: -
J gene: TRBJ2-1
V gene: TRBV11-2
clone size: few

CDR3 DNA: TGTGCCATCAGTGCAGGGTTGAATCAGCCCCAGCATTTT
CDR3 protein: CAISAGLNQPQHF
D gene: -
J gene: TRBJ1-5
V gene: TRBV10-3
clone size: -

CDR3 DNA: TGTGCCAGCAGTTACGATGCCCGGTCTGGGGCCAACGTCCTGACTTTC
CDR3 protein: CASSYDARSGANVLTF
D gene: -
J gene: TRBJ2-6
V gene: TRBV6-5
clone size: -

CDR3 DNA: TGTGCCAGCAGTCGGGGGGCCGACAATCAGCCCCAGCATTTT
CDR3 protein: CASSRGADNQPQHF
D gene: -
J gene: TRBJ1-5
V gene: TRBV12-3/TRBV12-4
clone size: -

CDR3 DNA: TGCGCCAGCAGCCAACCAGGGAGAAGAGGAGCGGGGGGTTCAGATACGCAGTATTTT
CDR3 protein: CASSQPGRRGAGGSDTQYF
D gene: TRBD2
J gene: TRBJ2-3
V gene: TRBV4-1
clone size: many

CDR3 DNA: TGTGCCAGCAGCTTATTCCATGAGCAGTTCTTC
CDR3 protein: CASSLFHEQFF
D gene: -
J gene: TRBJ2-1
V gene: TRBV7-9
clone size: few

CDR3 DNA: TGTGCCAGCAGCTCCCGACAGGGAGGGTCACCCCTCCACTTT
CDR3 protein: CASSSRQGGSPLHF
D gene: TRBD1
J gene: TRBJ1-6
V gene: TRBV11-1
clone size: -

CDR3 DNA: TGTGCCAGCAGCACCCAGGGGTTGAGTGGAAACACCATATATTTT
CDR3 protein: CASSTQGLSGNTIYF
D gene: -
J gene: TRBJ1-3
V gene: TRBV7-2
clone size: -

CDR3 DNA: TGTGCCAGCAGCTTATATGTCGGCCGGGAGCTGTTTTTT
CDR3 protein: CASSLYVGRELFF
D gene: -
J gene: TRBJ2-2
V gene: TRBV7-2
clone size: few

CDR3 DNA: TGTGCCAGCAGCCCGACCCTTCGACAGACTGAAGCTTTCTTT
CDR3 protein: CASSPTLRQTEAFF
D gene: -
J gene: TRBJ1-1
V gene: TRBV7-2
clone size: few

CDR3 DNA: TGCAGTGCGAGGGGGACACTAGCGGGGGCCGTCACAGATACGCAGTATTTT
CDR3 protein: CSARGTLAGAVTDTQYF
D gene: TRBD2
J gene: TRBJ2-3
V gene: TRBV20-1
clone size: few

CDR3 DNA: TGTGCCAGCAGGGCGGGGTGGGGATACACTGAAGCTTTCTTT
CDR3 protein: CASRAGWGYTEAFF
D gene: -
J gene: TRBJ1-1
V gene: TRBV6-1
clone size: -

CDR3 DNA: TGTGCCAGCAGTTTGGGGCAGGGGAAGACCGGGGAGCTGTTTTTT
CDR3 protein: CASSLGQGKTGELFF
D gene: -
J gene: TRBJ2-2
V gene: TRBV12-3/TRBV12-4
clone size: few

CDR3 DNA: TGTGCCAGCAGCCAAGATCCAGACTATGGCTACACCTTC
CDR3 protein: CASSQDPDYGYTF
D gene: -
J gene: TRBJ1-2
V gene: TRBV4-2
clone size: many

CDR3 DNA: TGTGCCAGCAGACCCTTCCCGGGGTTCCAAGCTTTCTTT
CDR3 protein: CASRPFPGFQAFF
D gene: -
J gene: TRBJ1-1
V gene: TRBV6-2/TRBV6-3
clone size: few

CDR3 DNA: TGCAGTGCTAGAGGCCTCATCTTTAATGAGCAGTTCTTC
CDR3 protein: CSARGLIFNEQFF
D gene: -
J gene: TRBJ2-1
V gene: TRBV20-1
clone size: -

CDR3 DNA: TGTGCCAGCAGTTATTCCTCGACGGGGGCCCGGGGCTACACCTTC
CDR3 protein: CASSYSSTGARGYTF
D gene: -
J gene: TRBJ1-2
V gene: TRBV6-5
clone size: -

CDR3 DNA: TGTGCCAGCAGCCAAGCCTACAGGGTAGGGGAGCAGTTCTTC
CDR3 protein: CASSQAYRVGEQFF
D gene: -
J gene: TRBJ2-1
V gene: TRBV4-2
clone size: few